One T cell receptor (beta chain) is described in this entry. Its antigen remains unknown. The sample comes from a study of cytomegalovirus exposure and HLA in healthy donors. The overall study: Among the approximately 400 donors who were genotyped, roughly 85% fell in the genetic ancestry cluster that is associated with self-reported Caucasian donors. Study-level points and caveats: When analyzed later, the rates of TCR association showed variation by HLA locus, with DRB1 the most and HLA-C the fewest. The Asian-associated ancestry cluster reportedly had fewer N-insertions than the roughly 700-donor mean in a later analysis. The likely explanation for a cluster of highly shared sequence variants was sequencing artifact.

Per the germline V gene, CDR1 is SNHLY and CDR2 is FYNNEI. Deletions cut 6 bases from V and 3 bases from J, with 11 bases between. The CDR3 sequence is 13 residues long. It was with 60 Vbeta and 13 Jbeta primers that the PCR ran. Assay: immunoSEQ multiplex PCR; the TCRdb copy retains only in-frame clones and omits some. The table lists about 110,000 clones, 67% of them singletons. The sequenced sample was PBMCs. The J gene is TRBJ1-2, the V gene TRBV2, with TRBD1 as a possible D gene (6 bases). The clonotype was recovered from a man younger than 35 in good health and CMV-seropositive. This CDR3 is CASRDRKHYGYTF. In DNA, the CDR3 is TGTGCCAGCAGGGACAGAAAACACTATGGCTACACCTTC. The variable domain in full, with the rest retrieved from reference TRBV2 and TRBJ1-2, is EPEVTQTPSHQVTQMGQEVILRCVPISNHLYFYWYRQILGQKVEFLVSFYNNEISEKSEIFDDQFSVERPDGSNFTLKIRSTKLEDSAMYFCASRDRKHYGYTFGSGTRLTVV.